Following are 7 T cell receptor beta chains from one sample sequenced in a study of glioma-infiltrating T cells after dendritic cell vaccination. Time point defined: after dendritic cell vaccination, including at tumor progression/relapse. Sequencing was performed with immunoSEQ multiplex PCR; in TCRdb, only in-frame clones are kept and a portion is missing. The sample shows 65,000 to 80,000 clones, more than 75% of them seen only once. The sequences come from blood, collected after dendritic cell vaccination. The receptor set was obtained from a human donor with glioblastoma.

V and J are TRBV7-8 and TRBJ2-5; 7 nucleotides line up with TRBD1. Germline CDR1 is SGHVS and CDR2 is FQNEAQ. Losses at the gene ends were 5 bases for V and 6 bases for J; bases not matched to a gene: 12. The CDR3 covers 15 residues. In nucleotides, the CDR3 is TGTGCCAGCAGCCCCCCGGACAGGCCTCAGCAGACCCAGTACTTC. It is translated as CASSPPDRPQQTQYF.

The rearrangement links TRBV19 to TRBJ1-2; 12 bases align to TRBD1. J lost 8 bases, V lost 6 bases, and 19 bases had no gene match. Per the germline V gene, CDR1 is LNHDA and CDR2 is SQIVND (reference sequence). The CDR3 is made up of 18 amino acids. The CDR3 loop reads CASRVPGTGGVLVRGYTF. CDR3 nucleotides: TGTGCCAGTAGAGTCCCCGGGACAGGGGGCGTCTTGGTGAGGGGCTACACCTTC.

This clone has just one count. J is TRBJ2-7 and V is TRBV5-7; D might be TRBD1 (5 bases). TRBV5-7 is marked as an open reading frame, function uncertain. V lost 0 bases to trimming and J lost 4 bases, with 20 bases between them. The CDR3 is 17 amino acids. This CDR3 reads CASSLVAVGARSYEQYF. The CDR3 bases are TGTGCCAGCAGCTTGGTGGCAGTTGGGGCCAGGTCGTACGAGCAGTACTTC.

The V gene is TRBV5-6, the J gene TRBJ2-1; TRBD2 matches 9 bases. In germline, CDR1 is SGHDT, CDR2 YYEEEE. With V trimmed by 4 bases and J by 2 bases, 13 bases remained unmatched. The CDR3 loop spans 18 amino acids. DNA of the CDR3: TGTGCCAGCAGCCCCCCTAGGGAGGGCGGGAGGGCCTACAATGAGCAGTTCTTC. Translating gives CASSPPREGGRAYNEQFF. The entire variable domain, with the rest obtained from reference TRBV5-6 and TRBJ2-1, is as follows: DAGVTQSPTHLIKTRGQQVTLRCSPKSGHDTVSWYQQALGQGPQFIFQYYEEEERQRGNFPDRFSGHQFPNYSSELNVNALLLGDSALYLCASSPPREGGRAYNEQFFGPGTRLTVL.

Only one count was recorded for this clone. This rearrangement joins TRBV9 to TRBJ1-1, with TRBD1 matching 8 bases. Germline assignment: CDR1 SGDLS and CDR2 YYNGEE. This CDR3 contains 14 residues. The V gene end was trimmed by 2 bases and the J gene end by 1 base; junction bases not matched to a gene: 1. The CDR3: CASSVTGENTEAFF. The CDR3 nucleotides read TGTGCCAGCAGCGTGACAGGGGAGAACACTGAAGCTTTCTTT.

This chain links TRBV4-1 with TRBJ2-1; D is possibly TRBD1 (6 bases). V dropped 4 bases and J dropped 4 bases, with 14 bases sitting between them. The CDR3 has 15 amino acids. Germline assignment: CDR1 MGHRA and CDR2 YSYEKL. The CDR3 nucleotides are TGCGCCAGCAGCCGCCCGACAGGAGAGTACAATGAGCAGTTCTTC. This gives the protein CASSRPTGEYNEQFF.

The chain employs TRBV10-2 and TRBJ2-5; D is uncertain. V was trimmed by 0 bases and J by 5 bases, leaving 10 bases between them. Per the germline V gene, CDR1 is WSHSY and CDR2 is SAAADI. The CDR3 is made up of 14 amino acids. CDR3 region: CASSESQPRETQYF. The CDR3 DNA reads as TGCGCCAGCAGTGAGTCCCAGCCGAGGGAGACCCAGTACTTC.